What follows are 25 T cell receptor beta chains derived from one specimen sequenced in a study of human T cells and chemical hapten exposure. TCRdb reanalysed the RACE reads using MiXCR and keeps one entry per CDR3 protein. This table holds tens of thousands of distinct CDR3 sequences, over 9% found once. Noted time point: patch test 2, 6 weeks after DPC sensitization. Treatment of the sample: therapeutic diphenylcyclopropenone sensitization with weekly scalp DPC. The input for sequencing was whole blood, taken in connection with sensitization to the hapten diphenylcyclopropenone (DPC). The receptors originated from a woman aged 45-59 years with alopecia areata. Some clones in this sample may be carry-over from other donors' samples.

The rearrangement joins TRBV11-2 to TRBJ2-4; 7 positions match TRBD2. Trimming took 1 base from V and 0 from J; bases not matched to a gene: 9. Germline CDR1 and CDR2: SGHAT and FQNNGV. The CDR3 has 18 residues. The CDR3 here is CASSLVKLAILAKNIQYF. The CDR3 bases are TGTGCCAGCAGCTTAGTCAAACTAGCGATACTAGCCAAAAACATTCAGTACTTC.

This clonotype was seen more than once but under ten times. The chain employs TRBV7-3 and TRBJ2-1, with 7 bases aligning to TRBD2. Germline CDR1 is SGHTA and CDR2 is FQGTGA. This CDR3 is built from 15 residues. V lost 5 bases and J lost 9; bases outside the gene matches: 13. CDR3 sequence reads: CASSRDYRVEGEQFF. Written as DNA, the CDR3 is TGTGCCAGCAGCCGGGACTACCGCGTCGAGGGTGAGCAGTTCTTC.

V gene TRBV6-1 combines with J gene TRBJ2-3; TRBD2 aligns across 10 bases. V dropped 5 bases and J dropped 3; count of bases not matched to a gene: 5. CDR3 length equals 15 residues. The V gene's germline CDR1 is MNHNS and CDR2 SASEGT. The CDR3 is CASSLAGEVTDTQYF. The CDR3 DNA reads as TGTGCCAGCAGTCTAGCGGGAGAAGTAACAGATACGCAGTATTTT.

This clonotype came up many times. V usage is TRBV7-8 and J usage is TRBJ2-2; maybe TRBD2 (6 bases). Looked up from germline, CDR1 is SGHVS and CDR2 is FQNEAQ. V lost 5 bases, J lost 6 bases, and 13 bases lay in between. There are 14 residues in the CDR3. This CDR3 reads CASSMTRSAGELFF. Here the CDR3 DNA reads TGTGCCAGCAGCATGACTAGGTCCGCCGGGGAGCTGTTTTTT.

Ten or more counts support this clonotype. As DNA, the CDR3 is TGTGCCAGCAGTGAAGCCATCCGCAATCAGCCCCAGCATTTT. This codes for CASSEAIRNQPQHF. The chain is built from TRBV2 and TRBJ1-5; no clear D gene. The V end lost 0 bases, the J end lost 2 bases, and 5 bases lay between the germline ends. The CDR3 has 14 amino acids. The germline CDR1 and CDR2 sequences are SNHLY and FYNNEI.

The rearrangement uses TRBV12-3 or TRBV12-4 and TRBJ2-4; no clear D gene. V gave up 5 bases and J gave up 0 bases, with 11 bases separating them. The CDR3 is made up of 15 amino acids. The CDR3 protein is CASSPPALAKNIQYF. As DNA, the CDR3 is TGTGCCAGCAGTCCGCCGGCCCTAGCCAAAAACATTCAGTACTTC.

This clonotype showed up many times. The gene calls are TRBV27 and TRBJ2-3, with 8 nucleotides matching TRBD1. With 5 bases clipped from V and 0 bases from J, the junction kept 7 bases outside the gene matches. The CDR3 covers 16 residues. Germline V gene lookup returns CDR1 MNHEY and CDR2 SMNVEV (reference sequence). CDR3 sequence (DNA): TGTGCCAGCAGTCCAGGGGGCGGCCCAAGCACAGATACGCAGTATTTT. Protein product: CASSPGGGPSTDTQYF.

The chain joins TRBV5-1 to TRBJ2-3, with D possibly being TRBD1 (5 bases). Trimming pared 0 bases from V and 4 bases from J, leaving 15 bases between. CDR1 SGHRS and CDR2 YFSETQ come from the germline V gene. The CDR3 sequence is 16 residues long. The CDR3 sequence: CASSLVVQEGADTQYF. DNA for the CDR3: TGCGCCAGCAGCTTGGTAGTTCAGGAAGGGGCAGATACGCAGTATTTT.

J is TRBJ2-5 and V is TRBV9; no definite D call. The V gene lost 0 bases and the J gene lost 5 bases, with 5 bases spanning the gap. The CDR3 spans 12 residues. The V gene's germline CDR1 is SGDLS and CDR2 YYNGEE. CDR3 DNA sequence: TGTGCCAGCAGCGTAGATGCCGAGACCCAGTACTTC. It yields the protein CASSVDAETQYF.

This clonotype has at least ten counts. The rearrangement joins TRBV29-1 to TRBJ2-7, with 11 bases identical to TRBD2. V shed 5 bases, J shed 5 bases, and the junction held 8 bases outside the gene matches. This CDR3 spans 14 amino acids. Germline CDR1 and CDR2: SQVTM and ANQGSEA. In DNA form, the CDR3 reads TGCAGCGTTACGACTAGCGGGATAGGTAACGAGCAGTACTTC. This codes for CSVTTSGIGNEQYF.

This clonotype was seen at least ten times. The chain carries TRBV20-1 and TRBJ1-2; D gene uncertain. Looked up from germline, CDR1 is DFQATT and CDR2 is SNEGSKA (reference sequence). The CDR3 totals 13 residues. The V gene lost 6 bases and the J gene lost 0 bases, with 11 bases spanning the gap. The CDR3 DNA reads TGCAGTGCCCCGGTCGCTACTAACTATGGCTACACCTTC. Protein: CSAPVATNYGYTF.

In its sample, this clonotype was seen many times. The chain couples TRBV20-1 to TRBJ2-7; 9 bases are shared with TRBD2. CDR1 is DFQATT and CDR2 is SNEGSKA in the germline V gene (reference sequence). The J segment lost 2 bases and the V segment lost 3 bases, leaving 8 bases of the junction unmatched. The CDR3 runs 15 residues. CDR3 amino acids: CSARGDSGRPYEQYF. CDR3 bases: TGCAGTGCTAGGGGGGATAGCGGGAGACCCTACGAGCAGTACTTC.

This clonotype was counted between two and nine times. The chain joins TRBV6-1 to TRBJ2-2; tentatively, D is TRBD2 (5 bases). Germline V gene lookup returns CDR1 MNHNS and CDR2 SASEGT. V lost 1 base to trimming and J lost 6 bases, with 9 bases between them. This CDR3 spans 14 amino acids. The CDR3 spells CASSEVTGSGELFF. CDR3 in DNA: TGTGCCAGCAGTGAAGTCACGGGATCCGGGGAGCTGTTTTTT.

The chain links TRBV20-1 to TRBJ1-5; D call uncertain. Germline loops: CDR1 DFQATT, CDR2 SNEGSKA (reference sequence). The CDR3 has 12 amino acids. V lost 3 bases and J lost 0, with 3 bases in between. In DNA, the CDR3 is TGCAGTGCTAGCGATAGCAATCAGCCCCAGCATTTT. Translation gives CSASDSNQPQHF.

In its sample, this clonotype was seen many times. J is TRBJ1-5 and V is TRBV7-2; D possibly corresponds to TRBD1 (6 bases). In germline, CDR1 is SGHTA, CDR2 FQGNSA. V lost 4 bases to trimming and J lost 6 bases, with 16 bases between them. CDR3 length: 15 residues. The CDR3 nucleotides are TGTGCCAGCAGCTCGAGCTCAGGGGTTAGTCAGCCCCAGCATTTT. Translated: CASSSSSGVSQPQHF.

This clonotype came up many times. The chain couples TRBV20-1 to TRBJ2-6; D call uncertain. CDR3 size: 15 residues. Germline V gene sequence: CDR1 DFQATT, CDR2 SNEGSKA (reference sequence). V shed 3 bases and J shed 0 bases, with 9 bases lying between them. As DNA, the CDR3 is TGCAGTGCTAGCGAGTACCCCTCTGGGGCCAACGTCCTGACTTTC. Protein sequence: CSASEYPSGANVLTF.

This clonotype was recorded at least ten times. The chain recombines TRBV5-5 with TRBJ2-7; no clear D. This CDR3 has 12 amino acids. CDR1 SGHKS and CDR2 YYEKEE come from the germline V gene (reference sequence). V shed 2 bases and J shed 3 bases, with 6 bases lying between them. The CDR3, as DNA: TGTGCCAGCAGCTTACAAGTCTACGAGCAGTACTTC. As protein: CASSLQVYEQYF.

The chain couples TRBV19 to TRBJ2-2; D possibly corresponds to TRBD2 (5 bases). The germline gives CDR1 LNHDA, CDR2 SQIVND (reference sequence). The CDR3 covers 14 residues. Trimming cost V 9 bases and J 0 bases, with 11 bases left between them. The CDR3 here is CASYSDPNTGELFF. Here the CDR3 DNA reads TGTGCCAGCTATAGCGACCCGAACACCGGGGAGCTGTTTTTT.

This clonotype was seen more than once but under ten times. This chain links TRBV2 with TRBJ2-7; TRBD2 aligns across 7 bases. The CDR3 spans 13 residues. From germline, CDR1 is SNHLY and CDR2 FYNNEI. V lost 6 bases, J lost 4 bases, and 6 bases stayed unmatched. CDR3 region: CASRGGTSYEQYF. The CDR3 DNA reads as TGTGCCAGCAGGGGGGGGACGTCTTACGAGCAGTACTTC.

This clonotype occurred many times. This chain uses TRBV18 with TRBJ1-2; D call uncertain. V shed 1 base and J shed 8 bases, with 14 bases lying between them. The CDR3 length is 14 residues. Germline CDR1 is KGHSH and CDR2 is LQKENI. CDR3 sequence (DNA): TGTGCCAGCTCACCACGGATGGGGAGAGGCGGCTACACCTTC. Translation: CASSPRMGRGGYTF.

This clonotype occurred many times. The chain carries TRBV11-2 and TRBJ2-2; 9 bases line up with TRBD1. Per the germline V gene, CDR1 is SGHAT and CDR2 is FQNNGV. The CDR3 consists of 15 residues. Trimming removed 6 bases from V and 5 bases from J; junction bases left unmatched: 7. The CDR3 here is CASRPTGGATGELFF. For the CDR3, the DNA is TGTGCCAGCAGGCCCACAGGGGGCGCGACCGGGGAGCTGTTTTTT. Full variable domain (remainder filled in from reference TRBV11-2 and TRBJ2-2): EAGVAQSPRYKIIEKRQSVAFWCNPISGHATLYWYQQILGQGPKLLIQFQNNGVVDDSQLPKDRFSAERLKGVDSTLKIQPAKLEDSAVYLCASRPTGGATGELFFGEGSRLTVL.

This clonotype was seen at least ten times. The chain joins TRBV6-6 to TRBJ1-1; the D is unclear. Looked up from germline, CDR1 is MNHNY and CDR2 is SVGAGI (reference sequence). Trimming stripped 2 bases from V and 0 bases from J, with 1 base between. This CDR3 spans 12 amino acids. This chain's CDR3 is CASSYVNTEAFF. In nucleotides, the CDR3 is TGTGCCAGCAGTTACGTGAACACTGAAGCTTTCTTT.

V usage is TRBV6-2 or TRBV6-3 and J usage is TRBJ2-5, with a tentative D call TRBD2 (5 bases). V was clipped by 7 bases and J by 0 bases, with 18 bases between them. This CDR3 contains 16 residues. Per germline, CDR1 MNHEY and CDR2 SVGEGT. The CDR3, as DNA: TGTGCCAGCAAGAGTCCTAGCCGGATAGACCAAGAGACCCAGTACTTC. It codes for CASKSPSRIDQETQYF.

This clonotype was recorded many times. The chain carries TRBV7-9 and TRBJ2-5; the match to TRBD2 covers 7 bases. The germline V gene encodes CDR1 SEHNR and CDR2 FQNEAQ (reference sequence). V shed 6 bases and J 4 bases; nucleotides not matched to a gene: 11. There are 15 residues in the CDR3. The CDR3 nucleotides read TGTGCCAGCAGGCCTGGCTCTAGCGGAATAGAGACCCAGTACTTC. It codes for CASRPGSSGIETQYF.

The chain uses TRBV5-4 and TRBJ2-5, with no clear D. This CDR3 has 13 residues. Germline CDR1 reads SGHNT; CDR2 reads YYREEE (reference sequence). Trimming stripped 2 bases from V and 5 bases from J, with 10 bases between. The DNA of the CDR3 is TGTGCCAGCAGCTTTCCGGGCGCGGAGACCCAGTACTTC. It encodes CASSFPGAETQYF.